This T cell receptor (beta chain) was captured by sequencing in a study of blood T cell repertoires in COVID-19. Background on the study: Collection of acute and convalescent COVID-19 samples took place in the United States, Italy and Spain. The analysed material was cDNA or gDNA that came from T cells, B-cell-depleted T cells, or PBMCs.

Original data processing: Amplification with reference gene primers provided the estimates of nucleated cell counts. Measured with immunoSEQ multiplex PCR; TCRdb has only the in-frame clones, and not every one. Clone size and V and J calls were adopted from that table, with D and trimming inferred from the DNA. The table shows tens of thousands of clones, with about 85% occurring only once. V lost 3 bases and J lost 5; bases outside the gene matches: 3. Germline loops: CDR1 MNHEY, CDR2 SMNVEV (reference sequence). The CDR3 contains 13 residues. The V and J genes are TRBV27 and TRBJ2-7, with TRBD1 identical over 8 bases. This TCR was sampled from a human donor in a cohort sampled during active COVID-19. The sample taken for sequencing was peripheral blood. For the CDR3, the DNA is TGTGCCAGCAGTTTGGGACAGGCCCACGAGCAGTACTTC. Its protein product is CASSLGQAHEQYF.